This record concerns one TCR beta chain sequence. Sample-barcoded 5' priming and a J-beta primer mix drove a second PCR of about 7 to 12 cycles. Unique molecular identifiers of 12 random nucleotides labeled each cDNA. Via MiXCR, TCRdb re-called the 5' RACE reads, giving one row per CDR3 protein. This table has about 930,000 distinct CDR3 sequences, 29% appearing once. The sample originates from a study of blood T cells in healthy people across ages. Losses at the gene ends were 10 bases for V and 1 base for J; bases not matched to a gene: 9. The CDR3 extends over 15 amino acids. This same sample was also taken into another study, of T cells of mothers and their children. That study adds: Random nucleotides (2-4) and sample barcodes were added by the M1S primer used in the second PCR.

The TCR originated in a woman aged 40 to 50 in good health. Sample: blood. This chain joins TRBV12-3 or TRBV12-4 and TRBJ2-1; 8 bases line up with TRBD1. CDR3 sequence reads: CANNLDRGSYNEQFF. CDR3 coding DNA: TGTGCCAACAACCTCGACAGGGGTTCCTACAATGAGCAGTTCTTC.